The clone carrying this T cell receptor (beta chain) was seen repeatedly, ten times or more. A second PCR of roughly 6 to 12 cycles used a sample-barcoded 5' primer and a J-beta primer mix. From the 5' RACE reads, TCRdb called clonotypes with MiXCR, one entry per CDR3 protein. Among some 940,000 distinct CDR3 sequences, almost 30% were seen once, and the ten largest hold about a tenth. The CDR3 has 15 residues. J was trimmed by 0 bases and V by 7 bases; bases with no gene match: 6. The sample belongs to a study of blood T cells in healthy people across ages. This same sample was also taken into another study, of T cells of mothers and their children. As reported in that work: Not a single persistent microchimeric T cell clone was detected.

V and J are TRBV12-3 or TRBV12-4 and TRBJ2-1; 7 bases line up with TRBD1. Sequenced input: blood. The TCR originated in a woman aged 40-49 years in good health. CDR3 sequence (DNA): TGTGCCAGCACTCAGGGGGATAGCTCCTACAATGAGCAGTTCTTC. Encoded protein: CASTQGDSSYNEQFF.